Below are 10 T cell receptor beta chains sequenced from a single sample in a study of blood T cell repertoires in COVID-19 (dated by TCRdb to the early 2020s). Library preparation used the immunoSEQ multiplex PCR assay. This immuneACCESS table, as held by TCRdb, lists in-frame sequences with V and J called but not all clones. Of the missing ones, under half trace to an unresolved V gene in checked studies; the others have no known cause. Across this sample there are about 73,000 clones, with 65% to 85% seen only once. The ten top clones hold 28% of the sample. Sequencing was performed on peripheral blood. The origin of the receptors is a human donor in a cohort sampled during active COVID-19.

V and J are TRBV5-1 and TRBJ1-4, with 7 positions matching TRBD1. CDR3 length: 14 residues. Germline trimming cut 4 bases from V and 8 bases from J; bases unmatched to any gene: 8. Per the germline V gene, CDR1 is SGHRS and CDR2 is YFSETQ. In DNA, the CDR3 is TGCGCCAGCAGCGAGACAGGGTCCAGGGAAAAACTGTTTTTT. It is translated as CASSETGSREKLFF. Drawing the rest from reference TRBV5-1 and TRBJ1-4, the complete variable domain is KAGVTQTPRYLIKTRGQQVTLSCSPISGHRSVSWYQQTPGQGLQFLFEYFSETQRNKGNFPGRFSGRQFSNSRSEMNVSTLELGDSALYLCASSETGSREKLFFGSGTQLSVL.

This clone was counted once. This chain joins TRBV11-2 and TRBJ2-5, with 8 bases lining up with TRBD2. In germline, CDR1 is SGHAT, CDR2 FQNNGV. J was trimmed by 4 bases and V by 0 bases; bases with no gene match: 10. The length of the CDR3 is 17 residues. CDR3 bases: TGTGCCAGCAGCTTAGATAAGTTTAGAAGCGGGGGAGAGACCCAGTACTTC. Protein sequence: CASSLDKFRSGGETQYF.

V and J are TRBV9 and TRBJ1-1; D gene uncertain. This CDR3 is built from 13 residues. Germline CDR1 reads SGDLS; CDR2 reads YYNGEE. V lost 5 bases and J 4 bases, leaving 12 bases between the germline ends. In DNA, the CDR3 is TGTGCCAGCAGTACGGGTGGGAGCACTGAAGCTTTCTTT. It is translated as CASSTGGSTEAFF.

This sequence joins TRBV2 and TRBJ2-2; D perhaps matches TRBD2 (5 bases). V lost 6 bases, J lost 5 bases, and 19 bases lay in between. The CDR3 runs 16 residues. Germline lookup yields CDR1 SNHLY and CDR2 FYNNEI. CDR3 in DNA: TGTGCCAGCAGACCGGGAAAATACGGTGGGACCGGGGAGCTGTTTTTT. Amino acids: CASRPGKYGGTGELFF.

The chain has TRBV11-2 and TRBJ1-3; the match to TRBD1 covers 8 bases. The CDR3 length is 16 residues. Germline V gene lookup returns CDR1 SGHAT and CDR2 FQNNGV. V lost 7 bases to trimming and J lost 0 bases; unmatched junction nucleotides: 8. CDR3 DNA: TGTGCCAGCACCACCCAGGGGGCCCGCTCTGGAAACACCATATATTTT. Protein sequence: CASTTQGARSGNTIYF.

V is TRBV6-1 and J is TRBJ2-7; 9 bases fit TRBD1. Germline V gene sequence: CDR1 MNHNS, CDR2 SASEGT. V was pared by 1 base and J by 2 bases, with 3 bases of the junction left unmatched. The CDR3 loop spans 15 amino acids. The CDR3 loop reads CASSEGTGDPYEQYF. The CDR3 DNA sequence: TGTGCCAGCAGTGAAGGGACAGGGGACCCCTACGAGCAGTACTTC.

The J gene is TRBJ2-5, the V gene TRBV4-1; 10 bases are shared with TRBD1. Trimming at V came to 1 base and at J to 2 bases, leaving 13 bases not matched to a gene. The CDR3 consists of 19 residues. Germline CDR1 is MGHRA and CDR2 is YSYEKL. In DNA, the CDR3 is TGCGCCAGCAGCCAAGCCTCGACAGGGGGCTCGAATATTCAAGAGACCCAGTACTTC. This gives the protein CASSQASTGGSNIQETQYF.

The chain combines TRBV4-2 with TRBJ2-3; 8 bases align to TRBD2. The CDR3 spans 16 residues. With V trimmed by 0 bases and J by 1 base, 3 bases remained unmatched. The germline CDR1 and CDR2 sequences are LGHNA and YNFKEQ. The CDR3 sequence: CASSQDAGGGTDTQYF. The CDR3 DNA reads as TGTGCCAGCAGCCAAGACGCGGGGGGAGGCACAGATACGCAGTATTTT.

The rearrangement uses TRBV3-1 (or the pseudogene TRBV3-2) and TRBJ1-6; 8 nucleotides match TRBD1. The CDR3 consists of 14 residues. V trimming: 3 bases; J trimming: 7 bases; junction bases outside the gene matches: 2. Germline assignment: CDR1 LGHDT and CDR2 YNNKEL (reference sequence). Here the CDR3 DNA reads TGTGCCAGCAGCCACCGACAGGGGAATTCACCCCTCCACTTT. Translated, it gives CASSHRQGNSPLHF.

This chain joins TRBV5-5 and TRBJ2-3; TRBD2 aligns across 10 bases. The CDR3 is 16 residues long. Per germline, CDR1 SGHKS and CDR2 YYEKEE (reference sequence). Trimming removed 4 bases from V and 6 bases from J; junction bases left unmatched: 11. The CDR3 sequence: CASSTLLAGSPDTQYF. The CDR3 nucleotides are TGTGCCAGCAGCACCTTACTAGCGGGGTCCCCGGATACGCAGTATTTT.